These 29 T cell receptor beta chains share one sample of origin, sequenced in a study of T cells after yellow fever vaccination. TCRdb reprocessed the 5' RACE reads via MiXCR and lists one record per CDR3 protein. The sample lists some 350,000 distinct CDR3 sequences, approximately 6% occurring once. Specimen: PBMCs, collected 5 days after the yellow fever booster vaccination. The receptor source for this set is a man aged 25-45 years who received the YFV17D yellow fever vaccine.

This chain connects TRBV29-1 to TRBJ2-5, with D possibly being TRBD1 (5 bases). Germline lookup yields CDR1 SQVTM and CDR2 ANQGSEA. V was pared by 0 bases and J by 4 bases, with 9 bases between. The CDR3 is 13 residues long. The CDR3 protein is CSVEDKGRETQYF. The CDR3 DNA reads TGCAGCGTTGAAGACAAGGGGCGAGAGACCCAGTACTTC.

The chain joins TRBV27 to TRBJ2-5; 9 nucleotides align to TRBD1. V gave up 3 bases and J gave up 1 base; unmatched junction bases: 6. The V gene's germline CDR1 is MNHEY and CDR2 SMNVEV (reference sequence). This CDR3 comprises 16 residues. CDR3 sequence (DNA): TGTGCCAGCAGTTTCGGGACAGGGAGTAGCCAAGAGACCCAGTACTTC. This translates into CASSFGTGSSQETQYF.

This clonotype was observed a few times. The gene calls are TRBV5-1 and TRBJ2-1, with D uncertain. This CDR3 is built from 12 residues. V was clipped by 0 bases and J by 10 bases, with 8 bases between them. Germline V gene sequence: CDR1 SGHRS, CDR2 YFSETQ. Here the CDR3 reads CASSLARFEQFF. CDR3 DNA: TGCGCCAGCAGCTTGGCCAGGTTCGAGCAGTTCTTC. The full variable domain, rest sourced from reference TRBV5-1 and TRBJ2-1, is KAGVTQTPRYLIKTRGQQVTLSCSPISGHRSVSWYQQTPGQGLQFLFEYFSETQRNKGNFPGRFSGRQFSNSRSEMNVSTLELGDSALYLCASSLARFEQFFGPGTRLTVL.

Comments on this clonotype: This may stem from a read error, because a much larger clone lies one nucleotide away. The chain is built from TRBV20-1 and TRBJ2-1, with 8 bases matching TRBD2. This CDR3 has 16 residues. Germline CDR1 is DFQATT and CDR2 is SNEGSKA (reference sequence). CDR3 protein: CCASVGTRVYGDEQFF. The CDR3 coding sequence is TGCTGTGCTAGTGTCGGGACTAGAGTATACGGAGATGAGCAGTTCTTC.

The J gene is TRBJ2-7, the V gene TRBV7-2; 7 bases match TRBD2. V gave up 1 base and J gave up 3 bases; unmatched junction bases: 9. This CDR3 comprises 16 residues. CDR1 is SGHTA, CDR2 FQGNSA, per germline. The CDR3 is CASSLEGGEGFYEQYF. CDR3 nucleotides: TGTGCCAGCAGCTTAGAGGGAGGGGAAGGGTTCTACGAGCAGTACTTC.

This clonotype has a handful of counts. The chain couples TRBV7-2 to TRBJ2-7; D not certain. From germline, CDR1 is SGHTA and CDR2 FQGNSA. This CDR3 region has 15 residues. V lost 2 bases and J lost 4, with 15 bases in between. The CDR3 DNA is TGTGCCAGCAGCTTAAGGGATTCAAAGGTGTACGAGCAGTACTTC. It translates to CASSLRDSKVYEQYF. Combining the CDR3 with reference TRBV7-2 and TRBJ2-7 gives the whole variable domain GAGVSQSPSNKVTEKGKDVELRCDPISGHTALYWYRQSLGQGLEFLIYFQGNSAPDKSGLPSDRFSAERTGGSVSTLTIQRTQQEDSAVYLCASSLRDSKVYEQYFGPGTRLTVT.

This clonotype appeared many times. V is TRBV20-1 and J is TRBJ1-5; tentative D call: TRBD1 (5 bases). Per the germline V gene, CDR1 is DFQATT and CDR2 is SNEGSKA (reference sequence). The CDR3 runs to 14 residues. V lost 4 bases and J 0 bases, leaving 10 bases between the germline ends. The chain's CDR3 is CSATLTDSNQPQHF. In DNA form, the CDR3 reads TGCAGTGCTACTTTGACAGATAGCAATCAGCCCCAGCATTTT.

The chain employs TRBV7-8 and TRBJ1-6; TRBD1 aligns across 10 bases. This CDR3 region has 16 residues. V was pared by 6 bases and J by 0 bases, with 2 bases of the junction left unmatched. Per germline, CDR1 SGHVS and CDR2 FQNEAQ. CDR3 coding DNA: TGTGCCAGCAGGGGACAGGGGAGCTCCTATAATTCACCCCTCCACTTT. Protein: CASRGQGSSYNSPLHF.

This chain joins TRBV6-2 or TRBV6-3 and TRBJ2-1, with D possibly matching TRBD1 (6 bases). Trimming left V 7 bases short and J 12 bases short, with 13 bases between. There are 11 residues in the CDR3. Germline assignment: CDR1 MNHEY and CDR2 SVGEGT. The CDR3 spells CASIQGSVQFF. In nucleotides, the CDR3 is TGTGCCAGCATCCAGGGGAGTGTGCAGTTCTTC.

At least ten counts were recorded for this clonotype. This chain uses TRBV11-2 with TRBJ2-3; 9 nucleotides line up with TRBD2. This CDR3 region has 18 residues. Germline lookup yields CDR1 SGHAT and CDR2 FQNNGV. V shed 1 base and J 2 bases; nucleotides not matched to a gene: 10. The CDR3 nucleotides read TGTGCCAGCAGCTTAGTTCGCTTTGCTAGCGGGGTCACAGATACGCAGTATTTT. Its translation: CASSLVRFASGVTDTQYF.

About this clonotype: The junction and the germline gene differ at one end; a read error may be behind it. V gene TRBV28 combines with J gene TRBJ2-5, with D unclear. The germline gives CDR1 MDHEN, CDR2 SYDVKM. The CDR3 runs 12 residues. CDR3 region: CTSSSPQETQYF. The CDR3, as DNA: TGTACCAGCAGTTCCCCACAAGAGACCCAGTACTTC.

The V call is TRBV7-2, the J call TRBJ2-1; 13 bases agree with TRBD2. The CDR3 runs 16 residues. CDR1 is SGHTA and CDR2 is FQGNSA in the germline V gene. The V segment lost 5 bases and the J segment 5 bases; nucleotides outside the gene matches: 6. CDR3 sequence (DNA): TGTGCCAGCAGCCCCAGACTAGCGGGAGGAGACAATGAGCAGTTCTTC. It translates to CASSPRLAGGDNEQFF.

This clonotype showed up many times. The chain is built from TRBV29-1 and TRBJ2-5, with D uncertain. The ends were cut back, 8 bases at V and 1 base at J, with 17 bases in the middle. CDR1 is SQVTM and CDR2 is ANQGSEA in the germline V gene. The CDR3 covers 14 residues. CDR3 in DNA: TGCAGCTCAAGCCCTGGCGGAGTCCAAGAGACCCAGTACTTC. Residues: CSSSPGGVQETQYF.

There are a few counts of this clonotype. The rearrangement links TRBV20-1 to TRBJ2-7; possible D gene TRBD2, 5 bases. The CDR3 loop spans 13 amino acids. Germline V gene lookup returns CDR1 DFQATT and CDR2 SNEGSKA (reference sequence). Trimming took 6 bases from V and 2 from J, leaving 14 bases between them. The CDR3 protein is CSALSDKTYEQYF. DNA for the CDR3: TGCAGTGCCCTTAGCGATAAAACCTACGAGCAGTACTTC.

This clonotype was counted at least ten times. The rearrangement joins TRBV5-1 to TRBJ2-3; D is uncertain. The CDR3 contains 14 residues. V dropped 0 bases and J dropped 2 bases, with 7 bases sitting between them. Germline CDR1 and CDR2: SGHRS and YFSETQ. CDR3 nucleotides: TGCGCCAGCAGCTTGGAGCAGACCACAGATACGCAGTATTTT. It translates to CASSLEQTTDTQYF.

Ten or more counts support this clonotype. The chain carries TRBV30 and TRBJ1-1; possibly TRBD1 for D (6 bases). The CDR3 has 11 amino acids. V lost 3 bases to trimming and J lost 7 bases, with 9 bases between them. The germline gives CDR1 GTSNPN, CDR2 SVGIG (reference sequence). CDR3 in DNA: TGTGCCTGGAGACAGGGTATTGAAGCTTTCTTT. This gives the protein CAWRQGIEAFF.

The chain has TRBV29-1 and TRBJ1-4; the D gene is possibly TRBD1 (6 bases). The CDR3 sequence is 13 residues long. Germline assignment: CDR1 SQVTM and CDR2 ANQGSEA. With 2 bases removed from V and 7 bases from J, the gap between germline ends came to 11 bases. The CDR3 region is CSVEFRGGEKLFF. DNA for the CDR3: TGCAGCGTTGAATTCAGGGGTGGTGAAAAACTGTTTTTT.

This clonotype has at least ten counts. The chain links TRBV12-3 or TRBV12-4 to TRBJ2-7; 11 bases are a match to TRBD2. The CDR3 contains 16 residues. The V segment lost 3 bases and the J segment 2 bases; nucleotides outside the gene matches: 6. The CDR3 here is CASSLGGLAAPYEQYF. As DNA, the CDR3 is TGTGCCAGCAGTTTGGGGGGACTAGCGGCTCCCTACGAGCAGTACTTC.

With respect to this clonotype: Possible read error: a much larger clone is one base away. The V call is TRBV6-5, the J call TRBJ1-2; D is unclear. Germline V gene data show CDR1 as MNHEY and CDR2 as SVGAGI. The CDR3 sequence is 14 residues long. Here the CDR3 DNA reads TGTGTCAGCAGTTACTCGAGCAGTAACTATGGCTACACCTTC. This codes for CVSSYSSSNYGYTF.

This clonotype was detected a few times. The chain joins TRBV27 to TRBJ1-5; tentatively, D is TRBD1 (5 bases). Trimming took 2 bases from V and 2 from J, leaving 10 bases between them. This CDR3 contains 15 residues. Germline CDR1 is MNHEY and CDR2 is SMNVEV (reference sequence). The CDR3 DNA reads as TGTGCCAGCAGTTTACCGGGGCCGGGCAATCAGCCCCAGCATTTT. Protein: CASSLPGPGNQPQHF.

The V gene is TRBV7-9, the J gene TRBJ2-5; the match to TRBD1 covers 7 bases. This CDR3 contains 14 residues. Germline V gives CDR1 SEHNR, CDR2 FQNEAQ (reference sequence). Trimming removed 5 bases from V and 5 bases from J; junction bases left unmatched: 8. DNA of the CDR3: TGTGCCAGCAGCCGGACAGGACCGAGGGAGACCCAGTACTTC. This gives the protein CASSRTGPRETQYF.

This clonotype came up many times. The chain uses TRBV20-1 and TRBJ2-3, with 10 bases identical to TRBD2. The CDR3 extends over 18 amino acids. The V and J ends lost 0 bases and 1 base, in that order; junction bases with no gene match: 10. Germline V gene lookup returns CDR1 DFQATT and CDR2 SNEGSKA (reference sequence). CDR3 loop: CSARDGSSLAGGTDTQYF. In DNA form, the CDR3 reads TGCAGTGCTAGAGATGGATCCTCTCTAGCGGGAGGCACAGATACGCAGTATTTT.

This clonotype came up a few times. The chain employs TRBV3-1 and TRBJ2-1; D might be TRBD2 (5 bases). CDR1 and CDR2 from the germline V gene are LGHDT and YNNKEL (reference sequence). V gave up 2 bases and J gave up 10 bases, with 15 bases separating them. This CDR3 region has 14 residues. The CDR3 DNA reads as TGTGCCAGCAGCCAATCTTTTGGACCGGGGGAGCAGTTCTTC. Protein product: CASSQSFGPGEQFF.

CDR3 protein: CATAPPGGRAGEQFF. The CDR3 DNA follows: TGTGCCACCGCCCCTCCTGGCGGGAGGGCTGGAGAGCAGTTCTTC. The chain employs TRBV24-1 and TRBJ2-1, with 9 bases lining up with TRBD2. Per germline, CDR1 KGHDR and CDR2 SFDVKD. The CDR3 covers 15 residues. The J segment lost 10 bases and the V segment lost 9 bases, leaving 15 bases of the junction unmatched.

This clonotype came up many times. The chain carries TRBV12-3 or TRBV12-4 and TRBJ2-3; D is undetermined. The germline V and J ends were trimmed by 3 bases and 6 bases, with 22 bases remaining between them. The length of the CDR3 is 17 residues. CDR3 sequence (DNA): TGTGCCAGCAGTTTTACTTCGTCGGGCAGGTCGAAGGATACGCAGTATTTT. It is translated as CASSFTSSGRSKDTQYF.

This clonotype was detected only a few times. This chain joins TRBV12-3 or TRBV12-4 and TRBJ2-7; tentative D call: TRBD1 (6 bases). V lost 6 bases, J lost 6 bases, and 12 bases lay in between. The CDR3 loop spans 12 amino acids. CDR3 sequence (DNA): TGTGCCAGCAGGGACACAGGGCGCGAGCAGTACTTC. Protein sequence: CASRDTGREQYF.

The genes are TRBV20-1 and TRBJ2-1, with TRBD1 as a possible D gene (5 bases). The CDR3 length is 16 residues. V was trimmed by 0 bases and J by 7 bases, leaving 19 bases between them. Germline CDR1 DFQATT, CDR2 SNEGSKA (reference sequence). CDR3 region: CSARELVLGRWNEQFF. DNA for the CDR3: TGCAGTGCTAGAGAGCTAGTCCTGGGGCGGTGGAATGAGCAGTTCTTC.

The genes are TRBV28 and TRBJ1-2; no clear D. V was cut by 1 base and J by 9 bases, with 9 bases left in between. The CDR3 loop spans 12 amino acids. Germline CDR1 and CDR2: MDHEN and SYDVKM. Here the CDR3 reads CASSLFVSSYTF. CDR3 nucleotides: TGTGCCAGCAGTTTATTTGTATCGAGCTACACCTTC.

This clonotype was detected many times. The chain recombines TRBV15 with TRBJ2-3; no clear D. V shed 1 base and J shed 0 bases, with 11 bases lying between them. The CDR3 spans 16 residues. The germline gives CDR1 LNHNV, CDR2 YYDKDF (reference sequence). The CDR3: CATSRGASPSTDTQYF. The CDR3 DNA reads TGTGCCACCAGCAGAGGGGCCAGCCCTAGCACAGATACGCAGTATTTT. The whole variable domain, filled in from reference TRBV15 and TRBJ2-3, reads DAMVIQNPRYQVTQFGKPVTLSCSQTLNHNVMYWYQQKSSQAPKLLFHYYDKDFNNEADTPDNFQSRRPNTSFCFLDIRSPGLGDTAMYLCATSRGASPSTDTQYFGPGTRLTVL.